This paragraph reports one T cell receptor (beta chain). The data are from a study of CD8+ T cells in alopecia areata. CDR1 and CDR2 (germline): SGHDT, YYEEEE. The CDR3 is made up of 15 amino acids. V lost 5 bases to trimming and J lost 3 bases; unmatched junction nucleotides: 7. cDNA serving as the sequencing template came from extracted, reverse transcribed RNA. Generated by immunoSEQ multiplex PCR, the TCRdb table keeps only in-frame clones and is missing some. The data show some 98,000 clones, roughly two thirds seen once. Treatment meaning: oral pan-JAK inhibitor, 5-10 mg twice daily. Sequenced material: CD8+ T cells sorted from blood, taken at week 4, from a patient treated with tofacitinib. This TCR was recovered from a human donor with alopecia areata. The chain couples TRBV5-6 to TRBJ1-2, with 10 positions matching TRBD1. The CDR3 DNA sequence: TGTGCCAGCAGTCTACCGGGACAGGGGTACTATGGCTACACCTTC. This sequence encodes CASSLPGQGYYGYTF.